This TCR beta chain is drawn from a study of cytomegalovirus exposure and HLA in healthy donors. Study-level information: Tens of millions of unique TCRs from HLA-typed donors made up an early data release.

The study ran its PCR with 60 Vbeta and 13 Jbeta primers. Profiled with immunoSEQ multiplex PCR; TCRdb holds only in-frame clones, not every one. Counted here are 150,000 to 200,000 clones, over 60% occurring once; the ten biggest clones make up roughly 1.1%. V shed 6 bases and J 0 bases; nucleotides not matched to a gene: 13. The germline CDR1 and CDR2 sequences are SGHDT and YYEEEE. This CDR3 contains 17 residues. The clonotype was recovered from a woman aged 40 to 50 in good health and CMV-seronegative. The chain has TRBV5-6 and TRBJ1-1; 8 bases fit TRBD1. The sequenced material came from PBMCs. CDR3 sequence reads: CASTPRPHRGMNTEAFF. The CDR3 DNA is TGTGCCAGCACCCCCCGCCCCCACAGGGGGATGAACACTGAAGCTTTCTTT.